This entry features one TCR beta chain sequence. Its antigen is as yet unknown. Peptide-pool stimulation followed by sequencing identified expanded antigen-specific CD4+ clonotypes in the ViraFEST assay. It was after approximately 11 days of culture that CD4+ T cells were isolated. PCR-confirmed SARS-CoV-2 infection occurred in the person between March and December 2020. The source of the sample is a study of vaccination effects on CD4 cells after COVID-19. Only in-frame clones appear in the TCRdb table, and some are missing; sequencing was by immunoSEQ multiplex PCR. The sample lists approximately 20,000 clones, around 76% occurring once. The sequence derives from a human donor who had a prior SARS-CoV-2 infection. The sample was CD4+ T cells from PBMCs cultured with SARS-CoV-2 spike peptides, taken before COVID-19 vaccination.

The CDR3 reads CASSRGLPSDTDTQYF. DNA for the CDR3: TGTGCCAGCAGCAGAGGACTCCCCTCAGACACAGATACGCAGTATTTT. This chain connects TRBV7-3 to TRBJ2-3, with D tentatively TRBD2 (5 bases). The CDR3 is 16 amino acids. Per germline, CDR1 SGHTA and CDR2 FQGTGA. With 5 bases removed from V and 2 bases from J, the gap between germline ends came to 17 bases. Full variable domain (remainder filled in from reference TRBV7-3 and TRBJ2-3): GAGVSQTPSNKVTEKGKYVELRCDPISGHTALYWYRQSLGQGPEFLIYFQGTGAADDSGLPNDRFFAVRPEGSVSTLKIQRTERGDSAVYLCASSRGLPSDTDTQYFGPGTRLTVL.